The rows below give T cell receptor beta chains drawn from one sample of a study of T-cell memory formation after mild COVID-19. One entry per CDR3 protein, called by TCRdb with MiXCR from the 5' RACE reads. In the table there are 6,800 or so distinct CDR3 sequences, 58% of which are singletons. Material for sequencing was PBMCs or a T cell subset sorted from them (not recorded which). Receptors were obtained from an adult who had mild COVID-19 (a few samples of this study predate the infection). Cell type and time point are not known. CDR3s include the opening cysteine and the closing phenylalanine or tryptophan. A D gene is named only where the DNA matches it firmly. Size values are once, few and many counts, or a class for expanded clones, and some rows have none.

j_gene,d_gene,len,v_gene,abundance,CDR3aa,CDR3nt
TRBJ1-1,TRBD1,13,TRBV11-2,-,CASSLQGGTEAFF,TGTGCCAGCAGCTTACAGGGGGGGACTGAAGCTTTCTTT
TRBJ2-1,-,14,TRBV24-1,-,CATSDPVGDNEQFF,TGTGCCACCAGTGATCCCGTTGGGGACAATGAGCAGTTCTTC
TRBJ1-5,-,13,TRBV28,medium-sized,CASISGGNQPQHF,TGTGCCAGCATTAGCGGGGGTAATCAGCCCCAGCATTTT
TRBJ2-5,-,13,TRBV7-3,medium-sized,CASSKTPGREKYF,TGTGCCAGCAGCAAAACACCGGGCCGCGAGAAGTACTTC
TRBJ2-3,-,16,TRBV24-1,-,CATSDPRSGDTDTQYF,TGTGCCACCAGTGACCCTCGGTCAGGCGACACAGATACGCAGTATTTT
TRBJ2-7,-,12,TRBV20-1,medium-sized,CSARRGDYEQYF,TGCAGTGCTAGACGTGGGGACTACGAGCAGTACTTC
TRBJ1-1,-,10,TRBV2,-,CASRTTEAFF,TGTGCCAGCAGAACCACTGAAGCTTTCTTT
TRBJ1-4,TRBD1,17,TRBV4-3,medium-sized,CASSQDSGGGLGNKLFF,TGCGCCAGCAGCCAAGATTCTGGAGGGGGCTTAGGAAACAAACTGTTTTTT
TRBJ2-2,TRBD2,16,TRBV10-3,medium-sized,CAIGPPGLAVIGELFF,TGTGCCATCGGACCCCCGGGACTAGCCGTGATCGGGGAGCTGTTTTTT
TRBJ1-4,-,14,TRBV12-5,medium-sized,CASGFATLYEKLFF,TGTGCTAGTGGTTTCGCCACGCTTTATGAAAAACTGTTTTTT
TRBJ2-7,TRBD1,13,TRBV12-3/TRBV12-4,-,CASSPDRDGEQYF,TGTGCCAGCAGTCCGGACAGGGACGGCGAGCAGTACTTC
TRBJ2-3,TRBD2,16,TRBV24-1,-,CATSDPGTSGKDTQYF,TGTGCCACCAGTGATCCCGGGACTAGCGGGAAAGATACGCAGTATTTT
TRBJ2-2,-,15,TRBV6-5,-,CASSYLQMRTGELFF,TGTGCCAGCAGTTACCTCCAGATGCGCACCGGGGAGCTGTTTTTT
TRBJ2-1,TRBD1,16,TRBV12-3/TRBV12-4,-,CASSGGQGAAGVARFF,TGTGCCAGCAGTGGTGGACAGGGGGCAGCGGGAGTCGCCCGGTTCTTC
TRBJ1-2,-,13,TRBV18,-,CASSPDAVYGYTF,TGTGCCAGCTCACCAGACGCAGTTTATGGCTACACCTTC
TRBJ2-2,-,13,TRBV6-5,medium-sized,CASGGGFTGELFF,TGTGCCAGCGGCGGAGGTTTTACCGGGGAGCTGTTTTTT
TRBJ2-6,-,12,TRBV29-1,-,CSVNSGANVLTF,TGCAGCGTTAACTCTGGGGCCAACGTCCTGACTTTC
TRBJ1-2,-,17,TRBV5-1,-,CASSTDRPFSGNYGYTF,TGCGCCAGCAGCACTGACAGGCCGTTCTCAGGCAACTATGGCTACACCTTC
TRBJ1-3,-,16,TRBV6-5,medium-sized,CASTYRAGRPGNTIYF,TGTGCCAGCACGTATCGGGCAGGGCGTCCTGGAAACACCATATATTTT
TRBJ2-3,TRBD2,15,TRBV6-2/TRBV6-3,medium-sized,CASSSQRGAPDTQYF,TGTGCCAGCAGTTCACAGCGGGGGGCCCCAGATACGCAGTATTTT
TRBJ2-2,-,15,TRBV14,once,CASSQVTGFTGELFF,TGTGCCAGCAGCCAGGTCACAGGATTCACCGGGGAGCTGTTTTTT
TRBJ1-1,TRBD1,17,TRBV7-9,medium-sized,CASSPTGVMAFHTEAFF,TGTGCCAGCAGCCCGACAGGGGTAATGGCCTTTCACACTGAAGCTTTCTTT
TRBJ2-7,-,15,TRBV7-2,-,CASNTRGPSGDEQYF,TGTGCCAGCAATACAAGAGGGCCGTCGGGCGACGAGCAGTACTTC
TRBJ2-1,TRBD1,17,TRBV24-1,-,CATSDSVRQGVRNEQFF,TGTGCCACCAGTGATTCCGTCAGACAGGGGGTAAGAAATGAGCAGTTCTTC
TRBJ2-2,-,15,TRBV5-6,-,CASSLRAGNTGELFF,TGTGCCAGCAGCCTCCGGGCCGGGAACACCGGGGAGCTGTTTTTT
TRBJ1-2,-,14,TRBV7-2,medium-sized,CASGVPGTVIPYTF,TGTGCCAGCGGTGTCCCAGGGACGGTTATTCCCTACACCTTC
TRBJ2-2,TRBD1,16,TRBV7-4,-,CASSLTWGQLTGELFF,TGTGCCAGCAGCTTAACCTGGGGACAGCTCACCGGGGAGCTGTTTTTT
TRBJ2-2,-,12,TRBV12-3/TRBV12-4,-,CASSRDTGELFF,TGTGCCAGCAGTCGGGACACCGGGGAGCTGTTTTTT
TRBJ2-3,TRBD2,15,TRBV7-8,-,CASSHQRGGRETQYF,TGTGCCAGCAGCCATCAGCGGGGGGGGAGGGAGACGCAGTATTTT
TRBJ2-1,TRBD1,15,TRBV7-6,-,CASSSGTGIYNEQFF,TGTGCCAGCAGCTCCGGGACAGGGATCTACAATGAGCAGTTCTTC
TRBJ2-1,TRBD2,15,TRBV20-1,medium-sized,CSAPGRASGGNEQFF,TGCAGTGCTCCGGGTCGGGCTAGCGGGGGGAATGAGCAGTTCTTC
TRBJ2-3,TRBD2,18,TRBV5-1,-,CASSLDLAGANPTDTQYF,TGCGCCAGCAGCTTGGATTTAGCGGGGGCAAACCCCACAGATACGCAGTATTTT
TRBJ1-5,-,14,TRBV10-2,medium-sized,CATSPRLFNQPQHF,TGCGCCACCTCCCCCCGACTGTTCAATCAGCCCCAGCATTTT
TRBJ2-3,TRBD2,15,TRBV7-8,-,CASSKLAGSTDTQYF,TGTGCCAGCAGCAAACTAGCGGGGAGCACAGATACGCAGTATTTT
TRBJ2-7,-,13,TRBV4-2,medium-sized,CASSQDETGDQYF,TGTGCCAGCAGCCAAGATGAAACGGGGGATCAGTACTTC
TRBJ2-2,-,14,TRBV7-3,medium-sized,CASSLTGGPGELFF,TGTGCCAGCAGCTTAACCGGGGGGCCCGGGGAGCTGTTTTTT
TRBJ2-1,-,16,TRBV29-1,-,CSVEDLRLAGGNEQFF,TGCAGCGTTGAAGATTTACGGCTCGCAGGTGGTAATGAGCAGTTCTTC
TRBJ2-3,-,15,TRBV12-3/TRBV12-4,-,CASSLGRGLADTQYF,TGTGCCAGCAGTTTGGGGAGGGGGCTCGCAGATACGCAGTATTTT
TRBJ1-1,-,13,TRBV7-9,-,CASSLATYTEAFF,TGTGCCAGCAGCTTAGCCACATACACTGAAGCTTTCTTT
TRBJ2-1,-,14,TRBV29-1,-,CSVLLLGGKGEQFF,TGCAGCGTTCTCCTCCTAGGGGGGAAGGGTGAGCAGTTCTTC
TRBJ2-6,-,16,TRBV28,-,CASSLSRYAGANVLTF,TGTGCCAGCAGTTTAAGTCGGTATGCAGGGGCCAACGTCCTGACTTTC
TRBJ2-5,-,14,TRBV7-2,-,CASSLVAGPETQYF,TGTGCCAGCAGCTTAGTTGCGGGGCCAGAGACCCAGTACTTC
TRBJ2-3,TRBD1,15,TRBV2,-,CASTELGQGVDTQYF,TGTGCCAGCACCGAACTTGGACAGGGCGTAGATACGCAGTATTTT
TRBJ2-5,-,12,TRBV3-1,-,CASRGEQETQYF,TGTGCCAGCAGGGGAGAACAAGAGACCCAGTACTTC
TRBJ1-1,-,13,TRBV11-2,medium-sized,CASSLVSRLGAFF,TGTGCCAGCAGCTTAGTAAGTCGCCTGGGGGCTTTCTTT
TRBJ1-1,TRBD1,15,TRBV7-2,-,CASSFQNAGGTEAFF,TGTGCCAGCAGCTTCCAAAACGCAGGGGGCACTGAAGCTTTCTTT
TRBJ2-2,-,17,TRBV25-1,-,CASSNLTGKREDGELFF,TGTGCCAGCAGTAATTTAACAGGGAAAAGGGAAGACGGGGAGCTGTTTTTT
TRBJ2-2,-,13,TRBV7-2,-,CASSLWGTGELFF,TGTGCCAGCAGCTTATGGGGCACCGGGGAGCTGTTTTTT
TRBJ2-7,-,15,TRBV3-1,-,CASSQDRGGGYEQYF,TGTGCCAGCAGCCAAGATCGTGGCGGTGGCTACGAGCAGTACTTC
TRBJ2-1,-,11,TRBV20-1,once,CSAPWSGEQFF,TGCAGTGCCCCCTGGAGCGGTGAGCAGTTCTTC
TRBJ2-4,-,13,TRBV5-1,-,CASSLGQQDIQYF,TGCGCCAGCAGCTTGGGACAGCAGGACATTCAGTACTTC
TRBJ2-3,TRBD1,15,TRBV6-1,medium-sized,CASSETGGGTDTQYF,TGTGCCAGCAGTGAGACAGGGGGCGGCACAGATACGCAGTATTTT
TRBJ1-2,-,15,TRBV4-2,-,CASSQVSGQNYGYTF,TGTGCCAGCAGCCAAGTTTCGGGACAAAACTATGGCTACACCTTC
TRBJ2-3,TRBD2,16,TRBV19,medium-sized,CASSSRLAGQSDTQYF,TGTGCCAGTAGTTCCAGACTAGCGGGCCAGTCAGATACGCAGTATTTT